This T cell receptor (beta chain) was obtained from a study of blood T cell repertoires in COVID-19. Study in general: Sites across the United States, Italy and Spain contributed samples from acute and convalescent COVID-19. PBMCs, B-cell-depleted T cells, or T cells provided the cDNA or gDNA that made up the material.

The authors' processing: It was from reference gene primer amplification that nucleated cell counts were estimated. Sequencing used immunoSEQ multiplex PCR; TCRdb keeps in-frame clones, though not all of them. That table furnishes V, J and clone size, whereas the DNA furnished D and trimming. The sample yields approximately 170,000 clones, roughly four fifths seen once. Germline V gene sequence: CDR1 SGHTA, CDR2 FQGNSA. Trimming shortened V by 2 bases and J by 0 bases, and 8 bases separated the two germline ends. This CDR3 is 15 amino acids long. The sample taken for sequencing was peripheral blood. V is TRBV7-2 and J is TRBJ1-5, with D unclear. This clonotype originated in a human donor with acute or convalescent COVID-19. The donor label of this sample is uncertain. CDR3 DNA sequence: TGTGCCAGCAGCTTAACGTCCGGTAGCAATCAGCCCCAGCATTTT. It codes for CASSLTSGSNQPQHF.